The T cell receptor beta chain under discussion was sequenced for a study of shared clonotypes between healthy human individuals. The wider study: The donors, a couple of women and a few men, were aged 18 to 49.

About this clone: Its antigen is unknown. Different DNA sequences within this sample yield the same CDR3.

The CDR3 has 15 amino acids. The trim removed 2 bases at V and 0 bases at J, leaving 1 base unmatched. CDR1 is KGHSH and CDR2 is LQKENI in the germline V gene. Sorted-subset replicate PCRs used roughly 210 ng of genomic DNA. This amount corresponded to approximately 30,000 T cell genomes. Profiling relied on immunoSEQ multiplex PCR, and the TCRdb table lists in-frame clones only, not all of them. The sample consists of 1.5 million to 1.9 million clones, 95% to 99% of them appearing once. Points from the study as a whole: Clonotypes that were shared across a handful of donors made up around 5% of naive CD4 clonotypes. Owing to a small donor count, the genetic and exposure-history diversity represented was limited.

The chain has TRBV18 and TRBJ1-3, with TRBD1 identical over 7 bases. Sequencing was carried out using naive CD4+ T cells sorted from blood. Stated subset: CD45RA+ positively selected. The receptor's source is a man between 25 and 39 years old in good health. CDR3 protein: CASSPNRGSGNTIYF. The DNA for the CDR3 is TGTGCCAGCTCACCAAACAGGGGCTCTGGAAACACCATATATTTT.